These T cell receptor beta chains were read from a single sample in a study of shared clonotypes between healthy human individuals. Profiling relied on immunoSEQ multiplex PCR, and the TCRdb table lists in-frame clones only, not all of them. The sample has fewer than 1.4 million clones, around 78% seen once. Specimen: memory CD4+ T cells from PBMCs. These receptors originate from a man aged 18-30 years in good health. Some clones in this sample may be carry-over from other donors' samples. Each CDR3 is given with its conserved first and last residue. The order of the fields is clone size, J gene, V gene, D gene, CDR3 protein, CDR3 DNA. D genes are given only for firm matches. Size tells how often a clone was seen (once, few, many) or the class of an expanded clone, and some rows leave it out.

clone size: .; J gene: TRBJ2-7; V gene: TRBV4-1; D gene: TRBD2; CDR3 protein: CASSQFPSGSEQYF; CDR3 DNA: TGCGCCAGCAGCCAATTCCCCAGCGGGAGCGAGCAGTACTTC
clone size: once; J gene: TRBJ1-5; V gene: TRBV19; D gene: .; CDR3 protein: CASANKGNQPQHF; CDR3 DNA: TGTGCCAGTGCGAATAAGGGCAATCAGCCCCAGCATTTT
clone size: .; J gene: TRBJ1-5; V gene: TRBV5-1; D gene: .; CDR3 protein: CASSLGPQDGNQPQHF; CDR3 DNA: TGCGCCAGCAGCTTGGGCCCCCAGGACGGCAATCAGCCCCAGCATTTT
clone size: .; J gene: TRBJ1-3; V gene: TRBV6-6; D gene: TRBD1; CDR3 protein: CASNDRGSGNTIYF; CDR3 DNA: TGTGCCAGCAACGACAGGGGCTCTGGAAACACCATATATTTT
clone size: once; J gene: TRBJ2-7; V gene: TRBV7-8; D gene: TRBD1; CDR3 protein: CASSQVRTGYEQYF; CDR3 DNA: TGTGCCAGCAGCCAAGTGCGGACAGGGTACGAGCAGTACTTC
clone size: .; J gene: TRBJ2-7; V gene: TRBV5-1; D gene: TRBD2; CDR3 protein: CASSQGLAGVHEQYF; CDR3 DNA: TGCGCCAGCAGCCAGGGACTAGCGGGAGTACACGAGCAGTACTTC
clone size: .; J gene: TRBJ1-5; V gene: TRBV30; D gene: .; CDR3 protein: CAWSGTAASQPQHF; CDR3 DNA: TGTGCCTGGAGTGGGACAGCGGCAAGTCAGCCCCAGCATTTT
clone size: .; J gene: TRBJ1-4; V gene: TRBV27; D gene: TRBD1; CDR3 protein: CASSYRGGEKLFF; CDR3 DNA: TGTGCCAGCAGTTACAGGGGTGGTGAAAAACTGTTTTTT
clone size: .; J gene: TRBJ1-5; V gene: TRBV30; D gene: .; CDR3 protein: CAWSVRNQPQHF; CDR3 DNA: TGTGCCTGGAGTGTGCGCAATCAGCCCCAGCATTTT
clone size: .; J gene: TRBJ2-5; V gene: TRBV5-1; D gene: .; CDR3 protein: CASSLLPRDGQETQYF; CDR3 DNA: TGCGCCAGCAGCTTGCTGCCACGGGATGGACAAGAGACCCAGTACTTC